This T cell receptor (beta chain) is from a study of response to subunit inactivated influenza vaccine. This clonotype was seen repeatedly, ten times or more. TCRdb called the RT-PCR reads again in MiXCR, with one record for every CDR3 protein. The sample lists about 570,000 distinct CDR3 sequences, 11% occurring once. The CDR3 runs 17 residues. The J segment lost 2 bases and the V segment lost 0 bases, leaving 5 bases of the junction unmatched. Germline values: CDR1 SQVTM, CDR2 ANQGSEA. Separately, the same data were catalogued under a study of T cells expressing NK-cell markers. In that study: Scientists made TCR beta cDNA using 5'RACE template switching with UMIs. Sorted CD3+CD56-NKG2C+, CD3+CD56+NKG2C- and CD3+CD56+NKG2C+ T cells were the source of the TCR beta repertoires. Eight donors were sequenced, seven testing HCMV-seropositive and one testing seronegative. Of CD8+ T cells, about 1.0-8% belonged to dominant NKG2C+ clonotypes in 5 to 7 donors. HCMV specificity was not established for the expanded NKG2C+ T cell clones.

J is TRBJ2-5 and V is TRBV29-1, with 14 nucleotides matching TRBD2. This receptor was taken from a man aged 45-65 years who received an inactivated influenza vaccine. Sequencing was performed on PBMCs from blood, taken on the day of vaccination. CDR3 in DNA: TGCAGCGTTGAAGAAGGGACTAGCGGGGGACTTCAAGAGACCCAGTACTTC. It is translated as CSVEEGTSGGLQETQYF. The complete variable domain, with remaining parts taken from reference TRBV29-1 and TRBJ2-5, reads SAVISQKPSRDICQRGTSLTIQCQVDSQVTMMFWYRQQPGQSLTLIATANQGSEATYESGFVIDKFPISRPNLTFSTLTVSNMSPEDSSIYLCSVEEGTSGGLQETQYFGPGTRLLVL.